One and the same sample provided the 6 T cell receptor beta chains below, sequenced in a study of blood T cell repertoires in COVID-19. Profiled with immunoSEQ multiplex PCR; TCRdb holds only in-frame clones, not every one. The sample records roughly 250,000 clones, roughly 86% being singletons. Sequences were obtained from PBMCs or T cells enriched from blood (not recorded which). Receptors were obtained from a woman in her 40s with acute COVID-19.

V gene TRBV11-3 combines with J gene TRBJ1-6; TRBD1 matches 7 bases. The V segment lost 1 base and the J segment 10 bases; nucleotides outside the gene matches: 7. The CDR3 length is 15 residues. Germline V gene lookup returns CDR1 SGHNT and CDR2 YENEEA. Here the CDR3 DNA reads TGTGCCAGCAGCTTAGGACAGGGCGAGGAATCACCCCTCCACTTT. Protein: CASSLGQGEESPLHF.

This clone came up once. The rearrangement uses TRBV7-8 and TRBJ2-7; 8 bases are a match to TRBD2. The CDR3 length is 15 residues. V gave up 7 bases and J gave up 1 base; unmatched junction bases: 9. Germline V gene data show CDR1 as SGHVS and CDR2 as FQNEAQ. CDR3 loop: CASTPRRGGSYEQYF. The CDR3 DNA is TGTGCCAGCACCCCCCGCCGGGGGGGATCCTACGAGCAGTACTTC.

This chain links TRBV5-6 with TRBJ1-2, with 8 bases lining up with TRBD1. CDR3 length: 14 residues. The ends lost 4 bases at V and 6 bases at J; junction bases unmatched: 8. Germline lookup yields CDR1 SGHDT and CDR2 YYEEEE. The DNA for the CDR3 is TGTGCCAGCAGCCGACAGGGGCTGGGGCATGGCTACACCTTC. Residues: CASSRQGLGHGYTF.

The chain has TRBV28 and TRBJ1-4; TRBD1 matches at 8 bases. CDR3 size: 14 residues. CDR1 is MDHEN, CDR2 SYDVKM, per germline. Trimming at V came to 6 bases and at J to 10 bases, leaving 10 bases not matched to a gene. The chain's CDR3 is CASSRDRPRVKLFF. Here the CDR3 DNA reads TGTGCCAGCAGCAGGGACAGGCCACGGGTAAAACTGTTTTTT. The full variable domain, completed using reference TRBV28 and TRBJ1-4, is DVKVTQSSRYLVKRTGEKVFLECVQDMDHENMFWYRQDPGLGLRLIYFSYDVKMKEKGDIPEGYSVSREKKERFSLILESASTNQTSMYLCASSRDRPRVKLFFGSGTQLSVL.

The chain combines TRBV7-3 with TRBJ2-1; TRBD2 matches 9 bases. Looked up from germline, CDR1 is SGHTA and CDR2 is FQGTGA. The CDR3 has 15 amino acids. V shed 5 bases and J 6 bases; nucleotides not matched to a gene: 8. The CDR3 DNA follows: TGTGCCAGCAGCCCAGTAGCGGGAGAAAGCAATGAGCAGTTCTTC. It specifies CASSPVAGESNEQFF.

This clone was detected only once. This chain uses TRBV5-1 with TRBJ2-7, with 8 positions matching TRBD1. This CDR3 contains 15 residues. V lost 0 bases and J lost 7; bases outside the gene matches: 9. Germline V gene data show CDR1 as SGHRS and CDR2 as YFSETQ. CDR3 in amino acids: CASSLVAGGREEQYF. The CDR3 DNA reads TGCGCCAGCAGCTTGGTTGCAGGGGGCCGGGAAGAGCAGTACTTC.